This T cell receptor beta chain was profiled in a study of shared clonotypes between healthy human individuals. Notes on the study in general: Researchers sampled only blood; tissue repertoires likely differ.

To note about this clone: The antigen remains undetermined.

Donors comprised healthy HIV-negative adults lacking recent acute infections or vaccinations. The assay ran at deep level. Unsorted PBMC DNA was sequenced on ten immunoSEQ deep assay plates. Clones were read by immunoSEQ multiplex PCR, and TCRdb kept only the in-frame ones, dropping some. The sample contains approximately 480,000 clones, about 79% of which appear only once. This TCR was sampled from a woman between 35 and 50 years old in good health. Some clones in this sample may be carry-over from other donors' samples. The sample taken for sequencing was PBMCs.

The CDR3: CASSYSGLAGTNEQFF. The CDR3 bases are TGTGCCAGCAGTTATTCCGGCCTAGCGGGGACCAATGAGCAGTTCTTC. This chain uses TRBV6-9 with TRBJ2-1; 9 bases agree with TRBD2. Losses at the gene ends were 0 bases for V and 6 bases for J; bases not matched to a gene: 6. The CDR3 covers 16 residues. CDR1 is MNHGY, CDR2 SVAAGI, per germline.